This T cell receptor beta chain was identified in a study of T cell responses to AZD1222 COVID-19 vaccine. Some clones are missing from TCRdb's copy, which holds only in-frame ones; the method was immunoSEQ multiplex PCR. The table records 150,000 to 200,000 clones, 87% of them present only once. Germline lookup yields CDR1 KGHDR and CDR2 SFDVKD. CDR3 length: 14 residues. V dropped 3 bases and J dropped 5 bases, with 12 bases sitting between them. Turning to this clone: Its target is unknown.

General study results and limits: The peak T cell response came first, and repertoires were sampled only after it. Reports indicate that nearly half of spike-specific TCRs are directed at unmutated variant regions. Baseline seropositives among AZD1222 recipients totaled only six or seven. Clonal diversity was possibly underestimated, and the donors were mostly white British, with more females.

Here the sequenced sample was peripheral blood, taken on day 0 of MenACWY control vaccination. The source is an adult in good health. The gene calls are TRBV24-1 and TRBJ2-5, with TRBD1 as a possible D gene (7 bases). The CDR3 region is CATSDAGGPETQYF. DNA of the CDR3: TGTGCCACCAGTGATGCAGGGGGGCCGGAGACCCAGTACTTC.